The next 8 T cell receptor beta chains were all read from a single sample in a study of Tregs in tolerant kidney transplant recipients. Clones were sequenced by immunoSEQ multiplex PCR, and TCRdb holds only the in-frame ones, with some missing. The data hold roughly 250,000 clones, with about 80% observed a single time. The specimen was CD4+ T cells from blood. These receptors came from a human donor in good health.

The chain combines TRBV6-1 with TRBJ2-3, with D perhaps TRBD2 (6 bases). Germline V gene lookup returns CDR1 MNHNS and CDR2 SASEGT. Trimming cost V 6 bases and J 6 bases, with 13 bases left between them. This CDR3 is 13 amino acids long. DNA of the CDR3: TGTGCCAGCAGGGGGACTGGGGGGGATACGCAGTATTTT. Translating it yields CASRGTGGDTQYF.

This chain connects TRBV6-1 to TRBJ2-3, with TRBD2 matching over 11 bases. The trim removed 6 bases at V and 5 bases at J, leaving 4 bases unmatched. From germline, CDR1 is MNHNS and CDR2 SASEGT. This CDR3 is built from 14 residues. As DNA, the CDR3 is TGTGCCAGCAGCCGTAGCGGGAGGGTAGATACGCAGTATTTT. Translated: CASSRSGRVDTQYF.

The rearrangement uses TRBV5-4 and TRBJ2-1; perhaps TRBD2 as D (6 bases). The CDR3 extends over 14 amino acids. Trimming left V 4 bases short and J 11 bases short, with 19 bases between. Germline V gene data show CDR1 as SGHNT and CDR2 as YYREEE (reference sequence). The CDR3: CASSVFSSEGKQFF. CDR3 bases: TGTGCCAGCAGCGTATTTAGTTCGGAGGGTAAGCAGTTCTTC.

The chain is built from TRBV19 and TRBJ1-5; 10 bases map to TRBD1. Germline V gene lookup returns CDR1 LNHDA and CDR2 SQIVND (reference sequence). Trimming at V came to 11 bases and at J to 9 bases, leaving 7 bases not matched to a gene. This CDR3 is 12 amino acids long. The CDR3 spells CAVGQGIRPQHF. DNA of the CDR3: TGTGCCGTGGGACAGGGGATTCGGCCCCAGCATTTT. The full variable domain, with the rest looked up from reference TRBV19 and TRBJ1-5, is DGGITQSPKYLFRKEGQNVTLSCEQNLNHDAMYWYRQDPGQGLRLIYYSQIVNDFQKGDIAEGYSVSREKKESFPLTVTSAQKNPTAFYLCAVGQGIRPQHFGDGTRLSIL.

The chain employs TRBV11-2 and TRBJ2-7; a possible D gene is TRBD1 (5 bases). The V gene lost 3 bases and the J gene lost 5 bases, with 14 bases spanning the gap. The CDR3 has 14 amino acids. Germline V gene sequence: CDR1 SGHAT, CDR2 FQNNGV. CDR3 DNA sequence: TGTGCCAGCAGCTTGGGCAGGGTCTGGGACGAGCAGTACTTC. Its protein is CASSLGRVWDEQYF.

The CDR3 spells CASGLGTAEETQYF. CDR3 in DNA: TGTGCTAGTGGTTTGGGGACAGCGGAAGAGACCCAGTACTTC. The chain carries TRBV12-5 and TRBJ2-5; D possibly corresponds to TRBD1 (6 bases). The CDR3 spans 14 residues. CDR1 and CDR2 (germline): LGHNT, FRNRAP. The V gene lost 1 base and the J gene lost 3 bases, with 9 bases spanning the gap.

A remark on this clone: The sample holds other DNA sequences that translate to the same CDR3. The CDR3 nucleotides read TGTGCCAGCAGCTTGGGGCAGAACACTGAAGCTTTCTTT. Protein product: CASSLGQNTEAFF. This chain uses TRBV7-9 with TRBJ1-1, with D possibly matching TRBD1 (5 bases). V shed 3 bases and J shed 1 base, with 6 bases lying between them. Germline V lookup: CDR1 SEHNR, CDR2 FQNEAQ (reference sequence). The CDR3 runs 13 residues.

This CDR3 is CASSLGGGGREKLFF. The CDR3 DNA follows: TGCGCCAGCAGCCTGGGAGGCGGGGGCCGTGAAAAACTGTTTTTT. The rearrangement joins TRBV5-1 to TRBJ1-4, with D possibly being TRBD1 (6 bases). The CDR3 has 15 residues. Trimming took 4 bases from V and 7 from J, leaving 17 bases between them. Germline V gives CDR1 SGHRS, CDR2 YFSETQ. Supplemented by reference TRBV5-1 and TRBJ1-4, the full variable domain reads KAGVTQTPRYLIKTRGQQVTLSCSPISGHRSVSWYQQTPGQGLQFLFEYFSETQRNKGNFPGRFSGRQFSNSRSEMNVSTLELGDSALYLCASSLGGGGREKLFFGSGTQLSVL.